This T cell receptor (beta chain) was identified during a study of T-cell reconstitution after alpha-beta-depleted transplantation in children. Overall study findings and caveats: Some patients' high day-60 TCRbeta diversity was traced to surviving recipient T cells and thymic progenitors.

This clonotype has just a few counts. Its antigen is unknown. Construction of the TCRbeta library involved unique molecular identifiers. In TCRdb, the PCR reads were re-called with MiXCR into one record per CDR3 protein. This table has 500,000 to 750,000 distinct CDR3 sequences, under 15% appearing once. The length of the CDR3 is 14 residues. The J segment lost 2 bases and the V segment lost 7 bases, leaving 5 bases of the junction unmatched. Looked up from germline, CDR1 is ENHRY and CDR2 is SYGVKD. The sequence derives from a male patient younger than 18 who had a stem cell transplant for acute myeloid leukemia, so the T cells may come from the graft donor. Sequencing was performed on PBMCs, mostly from graft donor cells, taken 360 days after TCRalphabeta/CD19-depleted stem cell transplant. V gene TRBV10-3 combines with J gene TRBJ2-3; 8 bases map to TRBD1. As DNA, the CDR3 is TGTGCCATCATGGTGACAGGGGTCACAGATACGCAGTATTTT. It encodes CAIMVTGVTDTQYF.